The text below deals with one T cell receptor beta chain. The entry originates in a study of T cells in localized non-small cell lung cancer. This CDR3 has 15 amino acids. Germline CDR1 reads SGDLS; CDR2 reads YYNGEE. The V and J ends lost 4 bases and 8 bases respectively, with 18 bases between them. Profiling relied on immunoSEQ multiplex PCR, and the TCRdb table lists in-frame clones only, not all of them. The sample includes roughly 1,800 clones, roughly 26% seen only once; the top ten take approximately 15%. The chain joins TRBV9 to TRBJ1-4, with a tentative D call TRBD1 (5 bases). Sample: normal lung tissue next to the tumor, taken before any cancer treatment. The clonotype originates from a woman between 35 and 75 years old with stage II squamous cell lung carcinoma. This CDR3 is CASSLGRTLGEKLFF. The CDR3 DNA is TGTGCCAGCAGCTTGGGACGGACCCTTGGCGAAAAACTGTTTTTT.